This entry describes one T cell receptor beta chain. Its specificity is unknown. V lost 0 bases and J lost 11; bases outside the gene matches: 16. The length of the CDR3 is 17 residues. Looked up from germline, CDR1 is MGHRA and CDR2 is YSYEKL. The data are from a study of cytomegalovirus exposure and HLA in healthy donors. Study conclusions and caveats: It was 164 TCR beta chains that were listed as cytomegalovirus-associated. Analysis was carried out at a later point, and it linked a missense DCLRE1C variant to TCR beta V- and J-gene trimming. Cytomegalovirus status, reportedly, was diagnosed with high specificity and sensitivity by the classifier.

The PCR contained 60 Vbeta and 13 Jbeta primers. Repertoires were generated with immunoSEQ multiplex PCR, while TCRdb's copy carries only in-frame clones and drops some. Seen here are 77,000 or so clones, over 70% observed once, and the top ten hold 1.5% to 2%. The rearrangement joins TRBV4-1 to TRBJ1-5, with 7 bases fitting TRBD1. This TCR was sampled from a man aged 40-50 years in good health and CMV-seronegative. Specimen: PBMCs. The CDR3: CASSQDARDSPNQAQHF. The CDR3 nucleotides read TGCGCCAGCAGCCAAGACGCCCGGGACAGCCCCAATCAAGCCCAGCATTTT.